This entry is about one TCR beta chain. Germline assignment: CDR1 SGHNT and CDR2 YYREEE (reference sequence). Trimming pared 4 bases from V and 5 bases from J, leaving 19 bases between. The CDR3 spans 15 residues. The sample originates from a study of control samples from healthy donors and cancer patients. Clones were read by immunoSEQ multiplex PCR, and TCRdb kept only the in-frame ones, dropping some. The data contain roughly 89,000 clones, roughly 91% of them seen just once; the ten biggest clones take up approximately 16%. V and J are TRBV5-4 and TRBJ2-7, with D uncertain. This receptor was obtained from a man in his fifties in good health. The sequenced sample consisted of blood. The CDR3 protein is CASSPATLIEDEQYF. CDR3 coding DNA: TGTGCCAGCAGCCCCGCGACTTTGATTGAGGACGAGCAGTACTTC.